Shown below are 30 T cell receptor beta chains from a single sample sequenced in a study of T cell changes during pregnancy in multiple sclerosis (dated by TCRdb to the late 2010s). To prepare the library, the immunoSEQ multiplex PCR assay was applied. The table comes from immuneACCESS by way of TCRdb, which keeps in-frame sequences with V and J called. Part of the clones is missing from these tables; in studies checked, under half for an unresolved V gene and the rest for unknown reasons. The table for this sample lists approximately 50,000 clones; around 94% of them were counted only once. Of the sample, approximately 0.31% is held by the ten largest clones. Specimen: CD4+ T cells from peripheral blood mononuclear cells, collected in the third trimester of pregnancy. Every receptor here comes from a female donor with multiple sclerosis, enrolled in a pregnancy study.

V usage is TRBV7-9 and J usage is TRBJ1-6; 10 bases are a match to TRBD1. The CDR3 has 17 amino acids. After removal of 4 bases from V and 6 bases from J, the junction contained 9 bases not matched to a gene. CDR1 and CDR2 (germline): SEHNR, FQNEAQ (reference sequence). CDR3 sequence reads: CASSSRGQGVVNSPLHF. The CDR3 bases are TGTGCCAGCAGCTCCCGCGGACAGGGGGTTGTTAATTCACCCCTCCACTTT.

The V call is TRBV27, the J call TRBJ2-7; 9 bases agree with TRBD1. Looked up from germline, CDR1 is MNHEY and CDR2 is SMNVEV (reference sequence). V trimming: 5 bases; J trimming: 6 bases; junction bases outside the gene matches: 11. The CDR3 consists of 15 residues. The CDR3: CASSTYRGRTIEQYF. As DNA, the CDR3 is TGTGCCAGCAGTACCTACAGGGGGCGAACGATCGAGCAGTACTTC.

This chain connects TRBV2 to TRBJ1-1, with 9 bases identical to TRBD1. The CDR3 runs 14 residues. J gave up 0 bases and V 6 bases, and 2 bases lay outside the gene matches. Germline V gene sequence: CDR1 SNHLY, CDR2 FYNNEI. CDR3 DNA: TGTGCCAGCAGACACAGGGGGCTGAACACTGAAGCTTTCTTT. Translation gives CASRHRGLNTEAFF. Complete variable domain (other parts from reference TRBV2 and TRBJ1-1): EPEVTQTPSHQVTQMGQEVILRCVPISNHLYFYWYRQILGQKVEFLVSFYNNEISEKSEIFDDQFSVERPDGSNFTLKIRSTKLEDSAMYFCASRHRGLNTEAFFGQGTRLTVV.

The CDR3 is CASSVEPGGIYEQYF. The CDR3 DNA reads as TGTGCCAGCAGCGTAGAACCGGGAGGGATATACGAGCAGTACTTC. V is TRBV9 and J is TRBJ2-7, with 8 bases lining up with TRBD2. After removal of 0 bases from V and 4 bases from J, the junction contained 6 bases not matched to a gene. The CDR3 contains 15 residues. Germline CDR1 SGDLS, CDR2 YYNGEE. Complete variable domain (other parts from reference TRBV9 and TRBJ2-7): DSGVTQTPKHLITATGQRVTLRCSPRSGDLSVYWYQQSLDQGLQFLIQYYNGEERAKGNILERFSAQQFPDLHSELNLSSLELGDSALYFCASSVEPGGIYEQYFGPGTRLTVT.

CDR3 in DNA: TGTGCCAGCAGCGAGACAGGGAATCAGCCCCAGCATTTT. Residues: CASSETGNQPQHF. J is TRBJ1-5 and V is TRBV28, with 7 bases aligning to TRBD1. CDR1 is MDHEN, CDR2 SYDVKM, per germline. Trimming removed 6 bases from V and 4 bases from J; junction bases left unmatched: 3. The CDR3 is 13 amino acids.

The rearrangement links TRBV30 to TRBJ1-6; D is possibly TRBD1 (5 bases). Germline-derived CDR1 and CDR2 are GTSNPN and SVGIG (reference sequence). The V end was cut by 2 bases, the J end by 10 bases, with 12 bases between. The CDR3 is made up of 13 amino acids. Here the CDR3 DNA reads TGTGCCTGGAGTCCCAGGGAGGAATCACCCCTCCACTTT. Translated, it gives CAWSPREESPLHF.

CDR3 sequence (DNA): TGTGCCAGCAGCGGCGCGGGGGGGATAACCTACAATGAGCAGTTCTTC. Its translation: CASSGAGGITYNEQFF. The gene calls are TRBV5-4 and TRBJ2-1; 9 bases are a match to TRBD2. Losses at the gene ends were 4 bases for V and 2 bases for J; bases not matched to a gene: 7. The germline gives CDR1 SGHNT, CDR2 YYREEE (reference sequence). The CDR3 totals 16 residues.

The V gene is TRBV5-1, the J gene TRBJ1-5, with TRBD1 matching over 9 bases. The CDR3 has 14 residues. V shed 3 bases, J shed 5 bases, and the junction held 3 bases outside the gene matches. The germline CDR1 and CDR2 sequences are SGHRS and YFSETQ. The CDR3 nucleotides read TGCGCCAGCAGCTCGGGACAGGGAGATCAGCCCCAGCATTTT. Residues: CASSSGQGDQPQHF. The full variable domain, in which reference TRBV5-1 and TRBJ1-5 provide the parts outside the CDR3, is KAGVTQTPRYLIKTRGQQVTLSCSPISGHRSVSWYQQTPGQGLQFLFEYFSETQRNKGNFPGRFSGRQFSNSRSEMNVSTLELGDSALYLCASSSGQGDQPQHFGDGTRLSIL.

This chain connects TRBV5-1 to TRBJ2-7; TRBD2 matches 7 bases. From germline, CDR1 is SGHRS and CDR2 YFSETQ. V lost 0 bases and J lost 0; bases outside the gene matches: 9. The CDR3 contains 17 residues. This chain's CDR3 is CASSLAASGLLSYEQYF. The CDR3, as DNA: TGCGCCAGCAGCTTGGCCGCTAGCGGATTACTCTCCTACGAGCAGTACTTC.

The chain carries TRBV18 and TRBJ2-3; TRBD2 matches 7 bases. There are 20 residues in the CDR3. V gave up 3 bases and J gave up 4 bases; unmatched junction bases: 22. CDR1 and CDR2 (germline): KGHSH, LQKENI. DNA of the CDR3: TGTGCCAGCTCACCGGGTCCCAAAGCCCTCACTAGCGCTTGGGCAGATACGCAGTATTTT. It specifies CASSPGPKALTSAWADTQYF.

This sequence joins TRBV19 and TRBJ2-1; TRBD2 agrees at 9 bases. V shed 5 bases, J shed 9 bases, and the junction held 8 bases outside the gene matches. Germline CDR1 and CDR2: LNHDA and SQIVND (reference sequence). This CDR3 comprises 14 residues. CDR3 DNA sequence: TGTGCCAGTAGTGTAGTAGCGGGAGAGGGTGAGCAGTTCTTC. Encoded protein: CASSVVAGEGEQFF.

The chain links TRBV13 to TRBJ2-1, with 10 bases matching TRBD2. This CDR3 is built from 21 residues. The germline gives CDR1 PRHDT, CDR2 FYEKMQ (reference sequence). The junction had 18 bases not matched to a gene; V was cut back by 2 bases and J by 2 bases. This CDR3 reads CASSLSLTPLLAGAAYNEQFF. For the CDR3, the DNA is TGTGCCAGCAGCTTATCTCTCACTCCCCTCCTAGCGGGAGCGGCCTACAATGAGCAGTTCTTC.

V is TRBV5-6 and J is TRBJ2-7, with D possibly being TRBD1 (6 bases). Germline CDR1 and CDR2: SGHDT and YYEEEE. With 0 bases removed from V and 7 bases from J, the gap between germline ends came to 14 bases. This CDR3 has 14 amino acids. This chain's CDR3 is CASSLVGALREQYF. The CDR3 DNA reads TGTGCCAGCAGCTTGGTGGGGGCCTTAAGGGAGCAGTACTTC.

This sequence joins TRBV30 and TRBJ1-6, with D possibly TRBD1 on 5 matching bases. This CDR3 spans 17 amino acids. Trimming cost V 3 bases and J 10 bases, with 25 bases left between them. Germline V gene lookup returns CDR1 GTSNPN and CDR2 SVGIG (reference sequence). The CDR3 reads CAWRVWRNYGGGSPLHF. The CDR3 DNA reads TGTGCCTGGAGAGTTTGGCGGAACTATGGGGGGGGGTCACCCCTCCACTTT.

The chain has TRBV5-1 and TRBJ2-1, with 12 positions matching TRBD2. Per germline, CDR1 SGHRS and CDR2 YFSETQ. The CDR3 has 17 amino acids. The J segment lost 6 bases and the V segment lost 4 bases, leaving 11 bases of the junction unmatched. The CDR3 DNA is TGCGCCAGCAGCCCCGGGGTGACTAGCGGGAGCTCCAATGAGCAGTTCTTC. This encodes CASSPGVTSGSSNEQFF.

J is TRBJ1-6 and V is TRBV6-5; weak D call: TRBD1 (5 bases). Germline V lookup: CDR1 MNHEY, CDR2 SVGAGI. The germline V and J ends were trimmed by 0 bases and 10 bases, with 13 bases remaining between them. The CDR3 is 15 residues long. The CDR3 DNA reads TGTGCCAGCAGTTACTCGATCGGGGGGGACTCACCCCTCCACTTT. It yields the protein CASSYSIGGDSPLHF.

The DNA for the CDR3 is TGTGCCAGCAGCGTCGGGACTAGCGGGAAAGAGACCCAGTACTTC. This codes for CASSVGTSGKETQYF. J is TRBJ2-5 and V is TRBV7-6; 13 positions agree with TRBD2. This CDR3 region has 15 residues. Per the germline V gene, CDR1 is SGHVS and CDR2 is FNYEAQ. V was pared by 5 bases and J by 3 bases, with 3 bases of the junction left unmatched.

This chain joins TRBV6-1 and TRBJ1-4, with TRBD1 matching over 9 bases. This CDR3 has 15 residues. V lost 3 bases to trimming and J lost 6 bases; unmatched junction nucleotides: 5. CDR1 is MNHNS, CDR2 SASEGT, per germline. CDR3 loop: CASSDRDRVYEKLFF. The CDR3 nucleotides read TGTGCCAGCAGTGACCGGGACAGGGTTTATGAAAAACTGTTTTTT.

DNA for the CDR3: TGTGCCAGCAGCCCCGGGACTAGCACAGATACGCAGTATTTT. Translation: CASSPGTSTDTQYF. The V and J genes are TRBV14 and TRBJ2-3; possible D gene TRBD2, 6 bases. Germline CDR1 and CDR2: SGHDN and FVKESK. The CDR3 contains 14 residues. V lost 4 bases, J lost 0 bases, and 8 bases lay in between.

The chain uses TRBV7-3 and TRBJ2-2; perhaps TRBD1 as D (5 bases). The CDR3 totals 15 residues. Germline loops: CDR1 SGHTA, CDR2 FQGTGA. V lost 2 bases to trimming and J lost 1 base, with 8 bases between them. The CDR3 spells CASSLRQGNTGELFF. In DNA, the CDR3 is TGTGCCAGCAGCTTACGCCAGGGGAACACCGGGGAGCTGTTTTTT. The full variable domain, in which reference TRBV7-3 and TRBJ2-2 provide the parts outside the CDR3, is GAGVSQTPSNKVTEKGKYVELRCDPISGHTALYWYRQSLGQGPEFLIYFQGTGAADDSGLPNDRFFAVRPEGSVSTLKIQRTERGDSAVYLCASSLRQGNTGELFFGEGSRLTVL.

The chain recombines TRBV10-3 with TRBJ2-7; 10 nucleotides match TRBD2. The CDR3 spans 15 residues. Germline V gene lookup returns CDR1 ENHRY and CDR2 SYGVKD. The junction had 13 bases not matched to a gene; V was cut back by 7 bases and J by 7 bases. Here the CDR3 DNA reads TGTGCCATCACACGCGGAGCGGGAGGGCCTGGGGAGCAGTACTTC. It codes for CAITRGAGGPGEQYF.

V usage is TRBV5-8 and J usage is TRBJ2-2; 9 bases match TRBD2. V shed 4 bases, J shed 0 bases, and the junction held 4 bases outside the gene matches. This CDR3 spans 16 amino acids. Looked up from germline, CDR1 is SGHTS and CDR2 is YDEGEE. The CDR3 nucleotides are TGTGCCAGCAGCCCTACTAGCGGGCCGAACACCGGGGAGCTGTTTTTT. Residues: CASSPTSGPNTGELFF.

The chain couples TRBV5-1 to TRBJ1-1; 8 nucleotides align to TRBD1. The J segment lost 3 bases and the V segment lost 0 bases, leaving 13 bases of the junction unmatched. CDR1 SGHRS and CDR2 YFSETQ come from the germline V gene. This CDR3 contains 18 residues. In DNA form, the CDR3 reads TGCGCCAGCAGCTTGGGGGTTGACAGGGGTGGATTCTACACTGAAGCTTTCTTT. It specifies CASSLGVDRGGFYTEAFF.

This chain connects TRBV27 to TRBJ2-7, with D maybe TRBD1 (5 bases). Germline CDR1 is MNHEY and CDR2 is SMNVEV (reference sequence). V lost 4 bases, J lost 0 bases, and 10 bases lay in between. The CDR3 totals 14 residues. The CDR3 nucleotides read TGTGCCAGCAGTTGGACAAGGCTCTCCTACGAGCAGTACTTC. Its protein is CASSWTRLSYEQYF.

The chain uses TRBV5-1 and TRBJ2-1; D may be TRBD2 (6 bases). The CDR3 covers 15 residues. Trimming cost V 6 bases and J 5 bases, with 18 bases left between them. Germline assignment: CDR1 SGHRS and CDR2 YFSETQ. Here the CDR3 reads CASTPRTTYDNEQFF. CDR3 sequence (DNA): TGCGCCAGCACCCCTAGGACTACTTACGACAATGAGCAGTTCTTC. The full variable domain, with the rest looked up from reference TRBV5-1 and TRBJ2-1, is KAGVTQTPRYLIKTRGQQVTLSCSPISGHRSVSWYQQTPGQGLQFLFEYFSETQRNKGNFPGRFSGRQFSNSRSEMNVSTLELGDSALYLCASTPRTTYDNEQFFGPGTRLTVL.

The chain has TRBV19 and TRBJ2-6; 8 bases agree with TRBD1. CDR1 is LNHDA, CDR2 SQIVND, per germline (reference sequence). J was trimmed by 0 bases and V by 6 bases; bases with no gene match: 7. This CDR3 has 17 residues. CDR3 DNA sequence: TGTGCCAGTAGCCCCCCGGACAGGGTCTCTGGGGCCAACGTCCTGACTTTC. It yields the protein CASSPPDRVSGANVLTF.

The chain has TRBV28 and TRBJ2-7; tentatively, D is TRBD1 (6 bases). Germline V gene data show CDR1 as MDHEN and CDR2 as SYDVKM. Trimming removed 4 bases at V and 3 bases at J, with 13 bases between. This CDR3 spans 14 amino acids. The CDR3 sequence: CASSYYVDSYEQYF. CDR3 DNA: TGTGCCAGCAGTTATTATGTGGACAGCTACGAGCAGTACTTC. Supplemented by reference TRBV28 and TRBJ2-7, the full variable domain reads DVKVTQSSRYLVKRTGEKVFLECVQDMDHENMFWYRQDPGLGLRLIYFSYDVKMKEKGDIPEGYSVSREKKERFSLILESASTNQTSMYLCASSYYVDSYEQYFGPGTRLTVT.

The chain uses TRBV9 and TRBJ2-3; 12 bases map to TRBD2. Per germline, CDR1 SGDLS and CDR2 YYNGEE. J gave up 4 bases and V 0 bases, and 0 bases lay outside the gene matches. The CDR3 spans 15 residues. Written as DNA, the CDR3 is TGTGCCAGCAGCGTAGGACTAGCGGGGGCAGATACGCAGTATTTT. Its translation: CASSVGLAGADTQYF.

V and J are TRBV6-1 and TRBJ2-1; a weak D match, TRBD2 (6 bases). From germline, CDR1 is MNHNS and CDR2 SASEGT. CDR3 length equals 15 residues. Trimming cost V 0 bases and J 5 bases, with 11 bases left between them. CDR3 sequence: CASSEASAGHNEQFF. The CDR3 DNA sequence: TGTGCCAGCAGTGAAGCGTCGGCGGGACACAATGAGCAGTTCTTC.

The rearrangement joins TRBV4-1 to TRBJ2-5, with D perhaps matching TRBD2 (5 bases). The V end lost 4 bases, the J end lost 5 bases, and 11 bases lay between the germline ends. The CDR3 has 13 amino acids. From germline, CDR1 is MGHRA and CDR2 YSYEKL. The CDR3 nucleotides are TGCGCCAGCAGCCTTTTAGAGGGTGAGACCCAGTACTTC. This translates into CASSLLEGETQYF.